This T cell receptor (beta chain) was retrieved from a study of T cell changes during pregnancy in multiple sclerosis (dated by TCRdb to the late 2010s). General notes on the study: Changes in the T cell repertoire over the course of pregnancy were examined in this study in women with multiple sclerosis.

The receptor library was made with the immunoSEQ multiplex PCR assay. Not all clones reach the TCRdb copy of this immuneACCESS table, which keeps in-frame sequences only. Checked studies attribute under half of the gap to unresolved V genes and leave the rest unexplained. The sample profile shows 90,000 to 150,000 clones; about 94% of them were found once. Roughly 5.7% of the sample is held by the ten biggest clonotypes. As to this clone: What this receptor recognizes is not known. No much larger clonotype is one base removed from it; base qualities were not supplied.

Taken from the germline V gene, the CDR1 and CDR2 loops are KGHSH and LQKENI. Ends trimmed: V by 1 base, J by 5 bases; bases unmatched to a gene: 2. The CDR3 sequence holds 14 residues, the cysteine and phenylalanine included. Just CDR3 DNA is preserved here, 42 bases in frame from base 1. The receptor comes from a female donor with multiple sclerosis, enrolled in a pregnancy study. The chain is encoded by TRBV18 joined to TRBJ1-5; 7 of the junction bases match TRBD1. Specimen: peripheral blood, collected before pregnancy. The CDR3 is CASSPRDSDQPQHF. At the DNA level, the sequence is TGTGCCAGCTCACCACGGGACAGTGATCAGCCCCAGCATTTT.